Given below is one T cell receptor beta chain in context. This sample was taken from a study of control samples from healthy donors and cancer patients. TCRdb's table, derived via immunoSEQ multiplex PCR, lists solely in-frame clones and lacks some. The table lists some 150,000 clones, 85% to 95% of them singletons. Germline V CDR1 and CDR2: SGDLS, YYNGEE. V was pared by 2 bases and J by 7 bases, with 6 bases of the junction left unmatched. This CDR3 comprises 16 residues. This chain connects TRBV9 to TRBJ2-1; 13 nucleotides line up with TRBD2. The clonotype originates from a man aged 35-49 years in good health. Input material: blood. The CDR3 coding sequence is TGTGCCAGCAGCGTTGCGACTAGCGGGGGGTTGAATGAGCAGTTCTTC. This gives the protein CASSVATSGGLNEQFF.